This T cell receptor beta chain was documented in a study of T-cell reconstitution after alpha-beta-depleted transplantation in children. General study points: After one year, T-cell counts and TCRbeta diversity mostly came from new T cells. After transplant, at about two months, alpha-beta T cells were reportedly derived from several hundred expanded graft clones.

This clonotype was found many times. Its specificity is unknown. The CDR3 is made up of 15 amino acids. Trimming removed 1 base from V and 7 bases from J, with 15 bases in between. Germline loops: CDR1 LNHNV, CDR2 YYDKDF (reference sequence). As it was prepared, the TCRbeta library received unique molecular identifiers. TCRdb processed the PCR reads anew with MiXCR; each CDR3 protein has one entry. The top ten clones hold approximately 25% of a sample with 440,000 or so distinct CDR3 sequences, roughly two fifths of them seen once. This clonotype was obtained from a girl aged 2-10 years with aplastic anemia, due to receive a stem cell transplant. The V gene is TRBV15, the J gene TRBJ2-3; D gene unclear. Sequenced here: PBMCs, sampled before TCRalphabeta/CD19-depleted stem cell transplant. CDR3 DNA: TGTGCCACCAGCAGAGTGGTAGCACGGAGTCATACGCAGTATTTT. This translates into CATSRVVARSHTQYF.